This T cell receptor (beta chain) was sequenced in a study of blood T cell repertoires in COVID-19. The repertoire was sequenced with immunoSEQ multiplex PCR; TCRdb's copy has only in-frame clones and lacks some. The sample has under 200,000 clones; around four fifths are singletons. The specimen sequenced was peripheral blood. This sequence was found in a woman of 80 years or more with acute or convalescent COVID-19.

The CDR3 loop is CASSWTGSLNTGELFF. The CDR3 DNA reads TGCGCCAGCAGCTGGACAGGTTCCCTTAACACCGGGGAGCTGTTTTTT. The J gene is TRBJ2-2, the V gene TRBV10-1; TRBD1 matches 7 bases. Trimming removed 6 bases from V and 2 bases from J; junction bases left unmatched: 9. The length of the CDR3 is 16 residues. Germline V gene data show CDR1 as WNHNN and CDR2 as SYGVQD (reference sequence).